Presented here are 17 T cell receptor beta chains from one specimen sequenced in a study of blood T cell repertoires in COVID-19. The data were produced by immunoSEQ multiplex PCR, yet TCRdb's version contains in-frame clones alone and is incomplete. The sample consists of approximately 200,000 clones, roughly 80% of them appearing once. The sample taken for sequencing was peripheral blood. The receptors here all came from a human donor in a cohort sampled during active COVID-19.

The CDR3 DNA reads TGTGCCAGCAGCTTAGCGGGACAGGGAGGTAGTCGCAATCAGCCCCAGCATTTT. Translation gives CASSLAGQGGSRNQPQHF. The V call is TRBV7-2, the J call TRBJ1-5, with 9 bases matching TRBD1. With V trimmed by 0 bases and J by 2 bases, 8 bases remained unmatched. Germline lookup yields CDR1 SGHTA and CDR2 FQGNSA. The CDR3 totals 18 residues.

V gene TRBV3-1 (or the pseudogene TRBV3-2) combines with J gene TRBJ2-5; TRBD1 matches at 7 bases. V shed 1 base and J 4 bases; nucleotides not matched to a gene: 6. The germline CDR1 and CDR2 sequences are LGHDT and YNNKEL (reference sequence). The CDR3 consists of 15 residues. CDR3 in amino acids: CASSQATGRRETQYF. The CDR3, as DNA: TGTGCCAGCAGCCAAGCGACAGGGAGAAGAGAGACCCAGTACTTC.

The chain has TRBV27 and TRBJ2-3, with 9 bases matching TRBD1. V was pared by 5 bases and J by 4 bases, with 4 bases of the junction left unmatched. The CDR3 is 14 residues long. Germline CDR1 and CDR2: MNHEY and SMNVEV (reference sequence). The CDR3 is CASSDRGWADTQYF. The DNA of the CDR3 is TGTGCCAGCAGTGACAGGGGGTGGGCAGATACGCAGTATTTT.

This chain uses TRBV15 with TRBJ2-7, with D perhaps matching TRBD1 (5 bases). The V end was cut by 0 bases, the J end by 1 base, with 10 bases between. This CDR3 has 15 residues. CDR1 is LNHNV, CDR2 YYDKDF, per germline (reference sequence). CDR3 nucleotides: TGTGCCACCAGCAGAGACCCCAGGGAATCCTACGAGCAGTACTTC. Translation: CATSRDPRESYEQYF.

The chain employs TRBV11-2 and TRBJ2-1, with 13 positions matching TRBD2. CDR1 is SGHAT and CDR2 is FQNNGV in the germline V gene. CDR3 length: 17 residues. V shed 1 base, J shed 8 bases, and the junction held 8 bases outside the gene matches. CDR3 DNA sequence: TGTGCCAGCAGCTTAGGTCCCAGGACTAGCGGGGGATATGAGCAGTTCTTC. Translating it yields CASSLGPRTSGGYEQFF.

In DNA form, the CDR3 reads TGTGCCAGCAGCGTAGTAGCGGGAGCGTACGAGCAGTACTTC. It codes for CASSVVAGAYEQYF. The V and J genes are TRBV9 and TRBJ2-7; 9 nucleotides align to TRBD2. The ends lost 0 bases at V and 4 bases at J; junction bases unmatched: 2. Germline V gene lookup returns CDR1 SGDLS and CDR2 YYNGEE. This CDR3 contains 14 residues. The complete variable domain, with remaining parts taken from reference TRBV9 and TRBJ2-7, reads DSGVTQTPKHLITATGQRVTLRCSPRSGDLSVYWYQQSLDQGLQFLIQYYNGEERAKGNILERFSAQQFPDLHSELNLSSLELGDSALYFCASSVVAGAYEQYFGPGTRLTVT.

The rearrangement uses TRBV13 and TRBJ2-1, with a possible D match to TRBD2 (6 bases). V was shortened by 5 bases and J by 4 bases, with 12 bases between the two germline ends. This CDR3 region has 14 residues. Germline CDR1 and CDR2: PRHDT and FYEKMQ (reference sequence). The CDR3 sequence: CASSRAGFYNEQFF. The CDR3 DNA reads as TGTGCCAGCAGCCGAGCGGGCTTTTACAATGAGCAGTTCTTC.

The chain employs TRBV6-6 and TRBJ2-2; 10 bases fit TRBD2. This CDR3 spans 16 amino acids. CDR1 and CDR2 (germline): MNHNY, SVGAGI (reference sequence). The V and J ends lost 4 bases and 7 bases, in that order; junction bases with no gene match: 9. CDR3 sequence (DNA): TGTGCCAGCAGTTCCGGGACTAGCGACGTTAACGGGGAGCTGTTTTTT. This encodes CASSSGTSDVNGELFF.

The J gene is TRBJ1-5, the V gene TRBV6-5; D unclear. Trimming left V 0 bases short and J 9 bases short, with 12 bases between. Per germline, CDR1 MNHEY and CDR2 SVGAGI. This CDR3 spans 14 amino acids. The chain's CDR3 is CASSYSGEMWPQHF. As DNA, the CDR3 is TGTGCCAGCAGTTACTCGGGCGAAATGTGGCCCCAGCATTTT.

The chain recombines TRBV27 with TRBJ2-3, with 12 bases that match TRBD2. The CDR3 loop spans 16 amino acids. Per germline, CDR1 MNHEY and CDR2 SMNVEV (reference sequence). V shed 5 bases, J shed 7 bases, and the junction held 10 bases outside the gene matches. The CDR3 nucleotides read TGTGCCAGCAGTCCTCAACTAGCGGGAGGAGTAAATACGCAGTATTTT. This gives the protein CASSPQLAGGVNTQYF.

This clone was observed a few times. The rearrangement joins TRBV7-9 to TRBJ1-2, with D possibly TRBD1 on 5 matching bases. Trimming stripped 5 bases from V and 2 bases from J, with 12 bases between. This CDR3 is built from 14 residues. The germline V gene encodes CDR1 SEHNR and CDR2 FQNEAQ (reference sequence). The CDR3 DNA is TGTGCCAGCAGCCGACAGTCCCTAAACTATGGCTACACCTTC. Translating it yields CASSRQSLNYGYTF.

CDR3 coding DNA: TGTGCCAGCAGCTTAGTAGGGGAGGAGCAGCCCCAGCATTTT. Translation: CASSLVGEEQPQHF. This sequence joins TRBV7-9 and TRBJ1-5; D might be TRBD1 (5 bases). The CDR3 consists of 14 residues. V lost 1 base, J lost 7 bases, and 11 bases lay in between. CDR1 is SEHNR, CDR2 FQNEAQ, per germline (reference sequence). The full variable domain, completed using reference TRBV7-9 and TRBJ1-5, is DTGVSQNPRHKITKRGQNVTFRCDPISEHNRLYWYRQTLGQGPEFLTYFQNEAQLEKSRLLSDRFSAERPKGSFSTLEIQRTEQGDSAMYLCASSLVGEEQPQHFGDGTRLSIL.

The CDR3 is CASSEDRGQWGYTF. In DNA form, the CDR3 reads TGTGCCAGCAGTGAGGACAGGGGGCAATGGGGCTACACCTTC. The chain combines TRBV2 with TRBJ1-2, with 11 bases matching TRBD1. J was trimmed by 8 bases and V by 3 bases; bases with no gene match: 5. This CDR3 has 14 residues. The germline V gene encodes CDR1 SNHLY and CDR2 FYNNEI. The variable domain in full, with the rest retrieved from reference TRBV2 and TRBJ1-2, is EPEVTQTPSHQVTQMGQEVILRCVPISNHLYFYWYRQILGQKVEFLVSFYNNEISEKSEIFDDQFSVERPDGSNFTLKIRSTKLEDSAMYFCASSEDRGQWGYTFGSGTRLTVV.

The chain couples TRBV28 to TRBJ2-1, with 8 bases lining up with TRBD2. Germline CDR1 MDHEN, CDR2 SYDVKM. The J segment lost 1 base and the V segment lost 4 bases, leaving 15 bases of the junction unmatched. The CDR3 is 19 residues long. The CDR3, as DNA: TGTGCCAGCAGTTCGGTAGGATGGCCTAGCGGGTCGTCCTACAATGAGCAGTTCTTC. Translation gives CASSSVGWPSGSSYNEQFF.

The chain uses TRBV5-6 and TRBJ1-5, with 7 bases identical to TRBD1. Unmatched junction bases numbered 14, after V lost 3 bases and J lost 2 bases. The CDR3 runs to 18 residues. CDR1 is SGHDT, CDR2 YYEEEE, per germline. Here the CDR3 DNA reads TGTGCCAGCAGCTCTAACAGGGGTGGGGGATATGGCAATCAGCCCCAGCATTTT. Protein: CASSSNRGGGYGNQPQHF.

The CDR3 protein is CASSLATGGRFSYNEQFF. The CDR3 DNA sequence: TGTGCCAGCAGCTTAGCCACGGGAGGGCGTTTCTCCTACAATGAGCAGTTCTTC. The chain combines TRBV11-3 with TRBJ2-1; 8 positions match TRBD2. Germline-derived CDR1 and CDR2 are SGHNT and YENEEA. V shed 1 base, J shed 0 bases, and the junction held 8 bases outside the gene matches. The CDR3 runs to 18 residues.

The V and J genes are TRBV5-4 and TRBJ1-6; D unresolved. Trimming removed 0 bases at V and 7 bases at J, with 14 bases between. CDR3 size: 16 residues. Germline values: CDR1 SGHNT, CDR2 YYREEE (reference sequence). The DNA of the CDR3 is TGTGCCAGCAGCTTGGAGGCGGGGTTGGGAAATTCACCCCTCCACTTT. Translated: CASSLEAGLGNSPLHF.